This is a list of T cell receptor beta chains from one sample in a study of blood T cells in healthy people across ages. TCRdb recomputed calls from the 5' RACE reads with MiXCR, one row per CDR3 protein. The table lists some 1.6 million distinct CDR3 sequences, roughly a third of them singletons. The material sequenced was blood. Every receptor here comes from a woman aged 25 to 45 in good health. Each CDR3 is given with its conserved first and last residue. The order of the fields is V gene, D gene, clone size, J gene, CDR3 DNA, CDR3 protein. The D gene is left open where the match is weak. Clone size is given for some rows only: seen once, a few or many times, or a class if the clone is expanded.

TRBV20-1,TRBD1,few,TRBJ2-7,TGCAGTGCCTCGACAGGGTTCACCTACGAGCAGTACTTC,CSASTGFTYEQYF
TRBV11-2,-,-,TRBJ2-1,TGTGCCAGCAGTCAGAGACAGGGACTTAGCAATGAGCAGTTCTTC,CASSQRQGLSNEQFF
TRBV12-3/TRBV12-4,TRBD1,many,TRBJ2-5,TGTGCCAGCAGACCTGGACAGGGGCCTCTACAAGAGACCCAGTACTTC,CASRPGQGPLQETQYF
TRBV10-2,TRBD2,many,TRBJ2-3,TGCGCCAGCAGTGGGGGGACTAGCGGGAGGACAGATACGCAGTATTTT,CASSGGTSGRTDTQYF
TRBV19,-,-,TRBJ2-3,TGTGCCGGTAATATACCCAGGGGAGCAGATACGCAGTATTTT,CAGNIPRGADTQYF
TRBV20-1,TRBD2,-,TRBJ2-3,TGCAGTGCTACGACTAGCGCCGACACAGATACGCAGTATTTT,CSATTSADTDTQYF
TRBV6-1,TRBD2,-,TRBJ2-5,TGTGCCAGCAGTGTGGGTAGCGGGGGGGCACGGGAGACCCAGTACTTC,CASSVGSGGARETQYF
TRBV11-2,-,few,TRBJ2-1,TGTGCCAGCAGCTTAGAGGGGCGGGTGTCCTCCTACAATGAGCAGTTCTTC,CASSLEGRVSSYNEQFF
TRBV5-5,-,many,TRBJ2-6,TGTGCCAGCAGCTTGCATCCACCGGAGACCAGCTCTGGGGCCAACGTCCTGACTTTC,CASSLHPPETSSGANVLTF
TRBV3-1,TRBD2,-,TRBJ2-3,TGTGCCAGCAGCACTGGGACTAGCGGTCGAGCAGATACGCAGTATTTT,CASSTGTSGRADTQYF
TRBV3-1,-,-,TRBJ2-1,TGTGCCAGCAGCCAAGTTGTCCCCGCGGGACAGCGTACCTACAATGAGCAGTTCTTC,CASSQVVPAGQRTYNEQFF
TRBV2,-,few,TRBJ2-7,TGTGCCAGCAGGAGATCCCTAGCGATGTACGAGCAGTACTTC,CASRRSLAMYEQYF
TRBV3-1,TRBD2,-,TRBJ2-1,TGTGCCAGCAGCCCGGTGGTATCTAAGTGGGAGGGATACAATGAGCAGTTCTTC,CASSPVVSKWEGYNEQFF
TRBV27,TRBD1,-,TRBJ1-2,TGTGCCAGCAGTCCCTCGCCGCAGGGGGGCGGATATGGCTACACCTTC,CASSPSPQGGGYGYTF
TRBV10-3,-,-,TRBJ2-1,TGTGCCATCAGGCAATCCTCGACCAGGGGCCAGTCCTACAATGAGCAGTTCTTC,CAIRQSSTRGQSYNEQFF
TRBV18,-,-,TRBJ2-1,TGTGCCAGCTCCCAAGCGGCCGGTGATGAGCAGTTCTTC,CASSQAAGDEQFF
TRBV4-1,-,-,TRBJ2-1,TGCGCCAGCAGCAAAACCCGGACAGTCCCCACGAGCTCCTACAATGAGCAGTTCTTC,CASSKTRTVPTSSYNEQFF
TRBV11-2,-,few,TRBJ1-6,TGTGCCAGCAGCTTAGCCGGGTTCGATACACCCCTCCACTTT,CASSLAGFDTPLHF
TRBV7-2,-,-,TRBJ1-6,TGTGCCAGCAGCTTAGCGCTAACAGGGTCACCCCTCCACTTT,CASSLALTGSPLHF
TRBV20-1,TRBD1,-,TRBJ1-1,TGCAGTGCTAGTAGGCTCGGACAGGACAGGAACACTGAAGCTTTCTTT,CSASRLGQDRNTEAFF
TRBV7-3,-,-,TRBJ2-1,TGTGCCAGCAGCTTAATCCCGGGGTTCTACAATGAGCAGTTCTTC,CASSLIPGFYNEQFF
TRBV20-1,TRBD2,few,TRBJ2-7,TGCAGTGCTAGAGGCGGGAGGGGTTACGAGCAGTACTTC,CSARGGRGYEQYF
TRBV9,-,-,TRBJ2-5,TGTGCCAGCAGCACAGGACAGATCCTACAAGAGACCCAGTACTTC,CASSTGQILQETQYF
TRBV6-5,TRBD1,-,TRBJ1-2,TGTGCCAGCAGTCCGGACAGGGATGCTCGGTTGGGCTACACCTTC,CASSPDRDARLGYTF
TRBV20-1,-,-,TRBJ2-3,TGCAGTGCTAGACCCTTAAGTAGCACAGATACGCAGTATTTT,CSARPLSSTDTQYF
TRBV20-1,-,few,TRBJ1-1,TGCAGTGCTAGTCCTCCGGGGGCGGGACCGAACACTGAAGCTTTCTTT,CSASPPGAGPNTEAFF
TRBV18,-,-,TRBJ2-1,TGTGCCAGCTCACGGGATGCGGAGTCCTACAATGAGCAGTTCTTC,CASSRDAESYNEQFF